These T cell receptor beta chains were read from a single sample in a study of T and B cells in COVID-19 patients. TCRdb independently ran MiXCR on the multiplex PCR reads; one entry per CDR3 protein. The data hold about 7,000 distinct CDR3 sequences, with 30% to 35% observed a single time. Specimen: blood. The source is a human donor with active COVID-19. CDR3s include the opening cysteine and the closing phenylalanine or tryptophan. The D gene is left open where the match is weak. Some rows mark clone size as missing; the rest say once, few, many or name a class of expanded clone.

D	V	size	J	CDR3	DNA
TRBD1	TRBV19	NA	TRBJ1-6	CASSRRDRALYNSPLHF	TGTGCCAGTAGTCGCCGGGACAGGGCTCTCTATAATTCACCCCTCCACTTT
NA	TRBV19	medium-sized	TRBJ1-2	CASSLDREANYGYTF	TGTGCCAGTAGTCTTGACCGGGAGGCTAACTATGGCTACACCTTC
TRBD2	TRBV5-5	medium-sized	TRBJ2-1	CASSLVSSGVNEQFF	TGTGCCAGCAGCTTGGTTTCTAGCGGGGTCAATGAGCAGTTCTTC
NA	TRBV6-5	few	TRBJ2-3	CASRRTYRGGDTQYF	TGTGCCAGCAGAAGGACTTATAGAGGGGGGGATACGCAGTATTTT
NA	TRBV11-1	NA	TRBJ1-1	CASSAGLMNTEAFF	TGTGCCAGCAGCGCGGGACTCATGAACACTGAAGCTTTCTTT
NA	TRBV18	NA	TRBJ1-6	CASSPPKGNNSPLHF	TGTGCCAGCTCACCACCTAAAGGGAATAATTCACCCCTCCACTTT
NA	TRBV5-6	NA	TRBJ2-7	CASSQAALNRAEKQYF	TGCGCCAGCAGCCAAGCGGCCCTAAACAGGGCTGAGAAGCAGTACTTC
NA	TRBV20-1	NA	TRBJ2-1	CSARSGITEQFF	TGCAGTGCTAGAAGCGGCATAACAGAGCAGTTCTTC
NA	TRBV7-9	NA	TRBJ2-2	CASSFPDNTGELFF	TGTGCCAGCAGCTTCCCGGACAACACCGGGGAGCTGTTTTTT
NA	TRBV6-6	large	TRBJ1-1	CASSNGVGTPNTEAFF	TGTGCCAGCAGTAACGGTGTAGGGACCCCGAACACTGAAGCTTTCTTT
TRBD1	TRBV27	NA	TRBJ1-1	CASSLRQGAFSYGNTEAFF	TGTGCCAGCAGTTTGAGACAGGGGGCATTCTCATATGGGAACACTGAAGCTTTCTTT
NA	TRBV15	medium-sized	TRBJ2-7	CATSSANYWQGLYEQYF	TGTGCCACCAGCAGTGCGAATTATTGGCAGGGGTTGTACGAGCAGTACTTC
NA	TRBV11-2	NA	TRBJ2-1	CASSRWVNEQFF	TGTGCCAGCAGCCGATGGGTAAATGAGCAGTTCTTC
NA	TRBV6-1	medium-sized	TRBJ2-3	CASLRTGGLSSTDTQYF	TGTGCCAGCCTCAGAACGGGGGGCCTGAGTAGCACAGATACGCAGTATTTT
TRBD2	TRBV6-1	NA	TRBJ2-3	CASSEASSSGATDTQYF	TGTGCCAGCAGTGAAGCGTCAAGTAGCGGGGCCACAGATACGCAGTATTTT
TRBD2	TRBV12-3/TRBV12-4	medium-sized	TRBJ2-1	CASTRGVSNEQFF	TGTGCCAGCACTCGGGGGGTTAGCAATGAGCAGTTCTTC
NA	TRBV7-9	NA	TRBJ2-1	CASSRSTTHITYNEQFF	TGTGCCAGCAGCCGTAGCACGACACACATAACTTACAATGAGCAGTTCTTC
NA	TRBV19	NA	TRBJ2-3	CASNSGTDTQYF	TGTGCCAGTAATTCGGGGACAGATACGCAGTATTTT
TRBD1	TRBV18	few	TRBJ1-1	CASSLDRGTEAFF	TGTGCCAGCTCACTTGACAGGGGGACTGAAGCTTTCTTT
NA	TRBV5-1	NA	TRBJ2-7	CASSLSGGLSYEQYF	TGCGCCAGCAGCTTAAGTGGCGGTCTCTCCTACGAGCAGTACTTC
NA	TRBV12-3/TRBV12-4	NA	TRBJ2-7	CASSLGYEQYF	TGTGCCAGCAGTTTAGGGTACGAGCAGTACTTC
NA	TRBV19	medium-sized	TRBJ2-2	CASSFWTDGPGELFF	TGTGCCAGTAGTTTTTGGACAGACGGACCCGGGGAGCTGTTTTTT
NA	TRBV5-1	NA	TRBJ2-6	CASSRDSGANVLTF	TGCGCCAGCAGCCGGGACTCTGGGGCCAACGTCCTGACTTTC
TRBD1	TRBV19	NA	TRBJ1-1	CASSIPRDRGLNTEAFF	TGTGCCAGTAGTATCCCACGGGACAGGGGGCTTAACACTGAAGCTTTCTTT
TRBD1	TRBV19	medium-sized	TRBJ1-1	CASSIVGTGGEAFF	TGTGCCAGTAGTATCGTCGGGACAGGTGGTGAAGCTTTCTTT
NA	TRBV11-1	medium-sized	TRBJ2-3	CASSLGPGADTQYF	TGTGCCAGCAGCTTGGGGCCAGGAGCAGATACGCAGTATTTT
NA	TRBV29-1	medium-sized	TRBJ1-1	CSATQGNTEAFF	TGCAGCGCCACACAGGGGAACACTGAAGCTTTCTTT
NA	TRBV18	few	TRBJ1-1	CASSPQDWQGGTEAFF	TGTGCCAGCTCACCGCAGGATTGGCAGGGCGGCACTGAAGCTTTCTTT
NA	TRBV27	NA	TRBJ1-5	CASRQADSNQPQHF	TGTGCCAGCAGACAGGCGGATAGCAATCAGCCCCAGCATTTT
NA	TRBV7-2	NA	TRBJ1-1	CASSLVARAGTEAFF	TGTGCCAGCAGCTTAGTGGCCAGGGCAGGGACTGAAGCTTTCTTT
TRBD1	TRBV5-1	few	TRBJ2-1	CASSFSTGRAYNEQFF	TGCGCCAGCAGCTTTTCGACAGGGAGAGCGTACAATGAGCAGTTCTTC
NA	TRBV6-4	NA	TRBJ1-5	CASSEDSGAFQPQHF	TGTGCCAGCAGTGAAGATTCAGGGGCTTTTCAGCCCCAGCATTTT
NA	TRBV18	NA	TRBJ1-3	CASSPNRDGNTIYF	TGTGCCAGCTCACCGAACAGGGATGGAAACACCATATATTTT
NA	TRBV27	NA	TRBJ2-1	CASSTTQGGLYNEQFF	TGTGCCAGCAGTACAACCCAAGGAGGGCTCTACAATGAGCAGTTCTTC
NA	TRBV20-1	NA	TRBJ2-2	CSASQAVTGELFF	TGCAGTGCTAGCCAGGCGGTGACCGGGGAGCTGTTTTTT
NA	TRBV5-1	few	TRBJ2-1	CASSLEATVNEQFF	TGCGCCAGCAGCTTGGAGGCGACAGTTAATGAGCAGTTCTTC
NA	TRBV18	few	TRBJ1-1	CASSPPGPRGNTEAFF	TGTGCCAGCTCACCTCCAGGGCCGAGGGGAAACACTGAAGCTTTCTTT